The 7 T cell receptor beta chains below come from one sample, sequenced in a study of CD8 T cells in ankylosing spondylitis. Overall study results and limits: Typical of ankylosing spondylitis blood, it appeared, was a TCR beta motif of fewer than 10 highly homologous variants.

No antigen has been identified for these receptors. TCRdb re-derived calls from the 5' RACE reads in MiXCR, one entry per CDR3 protein. Here the sample spans roughly 490,000 distinct CDR3 sequences, roughly 5.2% being singletons. Sequencing was carried out using blood, either unsorted or a sorted T cell fraction (not recorded which). The receptors originated from a male donor with ankylosing spondylitis.

This clonotype showed up many times. The chain couples TRBV27 to TRBJ2-3; D remains ambiguous. This CDR3 has 13 residues. CDR1 and CDR2 from the germline V gene are MNHEY and SMNVEV (reference sequence). Trimming stripped 4 bases from V and 4 bases from J, with 9 bases between. The CDR3 is CASSSSRPDTQYF. CDR3 bases: TGTGCCAGCAGTTCCTCTAGACCAGATACGCAGTATTTT.

This clonotype was counted ten times or more. The rearrangement joins TRBV5-1 to TRBJ1-1, with D maybe TRBD1 (6 bases). Germline V gene data show CDR1 as SGHRS and CDR2 as YFSETQ. V gave up 2 bases and J gave up 3 bases, with 11 bases separating them. The CDR3 runs to 14 residues. CDR3 coding DNA: TGCGCCAGCAGCTTTACAGGGCAGGACACTGAAGCTTTCTTT. The encoded protein is CASSFTGQDTEAFF.

This clonotype has a count of ten or more. V usage is TRBV9 and J usage is TRBJ1-1; D gene ambiguous. Germline CDR1 SGDLS, CDR2 YYNGEE. This CDR3 has 11 residues. Trimming cost V 4 bases and J 5 bases, with 6 bases left between them. The CDR3 DNA reads TGTGCCAGCAGCCCACTAACTGAAGCTTTCTTT. Amino acids: CASSPLTEAFF.

This clonotype was counted between two and nine times. The chain couples TRBV6-1 to TRBJ2-7; D gene ambiguous. The CDR3 extends over 14 amino acids. Trimming stripped 8 bases from V and 1 base from J, with 15 bases between. CDR1 is MNHNS and CDR2 is SASEGT in the germline V gene. The chain's CDR3 is CASVSRAGSYEQYF. DNA for the CDR3: TGTGCCAGCGTATCAAGGGCCGGATCCTACGAGCAGTACTTC.

A few counts support this clonotype. The chain couples TRBV19 to TRBJ2-7; no reliable D call. Germline V gene sequence: CDR1 LNHDA, CDR2 SQIVND (reference sequence). The CDR3 has 14 residues. The V gene lost 6 bases and the J gene lost 6 bases, with 18 bases spanning the gap. In DNA, the CDR3 is TGTGCCAGTAGGCCTTCAAAGGGCACGACCGAGCAGTACTTC. Translation gives CASRPSKGTTEQYF.

The table lists this clonotype with many counts. The chain links TRBV6-2 or TRBV6-3 to TRBJ1-1; 7 bases map to TRBD1. The germline V gene encodes CDR1 MNHEY and CDR2 SVGEGT. The V gene end was trimmed by 6 bases and the J gene end by 8 bases; junction bases not matched to a gene: 6. This CDR3 has 12 residues. The CDR3 DNA follows: TGTGCCAGCAGATCAAGGACAGGCGAAGCTTTCTTT. The encoded protein is CASRSRTGEAFF.

This clonotype was counted many times. This sequence joins TRBV7-9 and TRBJ2-7; 7 bases map to TRBD1. The germline V gene has CDR1 SEHNR and CDR2 FQNEAQ (reference sequence). V shed 6 bases and J 9 bases; nucleotides not matched to a gene: 11. The CDR3 covers 13 residues. The CDR3 region has the DNA TGTGCCAGCAGTCCAAGGGGGCCTGATGTGCAGTACTTC. Its protein is CASSPRGPDVQYF.